Each of the 3 T cell receptor beta chains below was sequenced from the same sample in a study of cytotoxic CD8 clonotypes in ibrutinib-treated CLL. TCRdb keeps only in-frame clones here, not all; method: immunoSEQ multiplex PCR. The table lists approximately 70,000 clones, 80% of them singletons. The sample was PBMCs, taken at disease progression, from a patient treated with ibrutinib. These receptors were obtained from a human donor with chronic lymphocytic leukemia.

This chain connects TRBV5-4 to TRBJ2-5, with a tentative D call TRBD1 (6 bases). Trimming removed 2 bases at V and 5 bases at J, with 16 bases between. Germline CDR1 and CDR2: SGHNT and YYREEE (reference sequence). This CDR3 spans 15 amino acids. This chain's CDR3 is CASSFKQGIAETQYF. DNA of the CDR3: TGTGCCAGCAGCTTTAAACAGGGAATTGCGGAGACCCAGTACTTC.

This chain uses TRBV29-1 with TRBJ2-3; a possible D gene is TRBD2 (6 bases). The CDR3 is made up of 14 amino acids. CDR1 and CDR2 from the germline V gene are SQVTM and ANQGSEA. Trimming stripped 3 bases from V and 5 bases from J, with 15 bases between. The CDR3 reads CSVDRRLVKDTQYF. The CDR3 bases are TGCAGCGTTGACCGGCGACTAGTAAAAGATACGCAGTATTTT.

This sequence joins TRBV11-3 and TRBJ2-3, with 13 bases lining up with TRBD2. The CDR3 is 17 amino acids. J was trimmed by 4 bases and V by 4 bases; bases with no gene match: 8. The germline V gene has CDR1 SGHNT and CDR2 YENEEA. The CDR3 sequence: CASSSRGTSGTADTQYF. The DNA of the CDR3 is TGTGCCAGCAGCTCTAGGGGGACTAGCGGGACTGCAGATACGCAGTATTTT.